The 12 T cell receptor beta chains below were found in one sample sequenced in a study of control samples from healthy donors and cancer patients. TCRdb keeps only in-frame clones here, not all; method: immunoSEQ multiplex PCR. The sample lists under 450,000 clones; about 93% were seen once. What was sequenced was PBMCs. These receptors all come from a man aged 35 to 55 with head and neck cancer.

The rearrangement joins TRBV14 to TRBJ2-7, with D possibly TRBD1 on 5 matching bases. In germline, CDR1 is SGHDN, CDR2 FVKESK. The CDR3 runs 14 residues. V gave up 1 base and J gave up 5 bases, with 12 bases separating them. Here the CDR3 DNA reads TGTGCCAGCAGCCAAGTGATGGCAGGGAACGAGCAGTACTTC. Translation: CASSQVMAGNEQYF.

This clone was counted a single time. This chain connects TRBV10-3 to TRBJ1-1; D unresolved. CDR3 length equals 15 residues. Germline CDR1 and CDR2: ENHRY and SYGVKD. V lost 3 bases, J lost 3 bases, and 14 bases lay in between. The DNA for the CDR3 is TGTGCCATCAGTGACCCTCGATCTGGGGACACTGAAGCTTTCTTT. Translated, it gives CAISDPRSGDTEAFF.

The gene calls are TRBV5-1 and TRBJ1-2; 8 bases fit TRBD1. The CDR3 is 15 residues long. Trimming cost V 1 base and J 4 bases; bases outside gene matches: 6. Looked up from germline, CDR1 is SGHRS and CDR2 is YFSETQ. The CDR3 DNA sequence: TGCGCCAGCAGCTTGCGGACAGGGACCTCCTATGGCTACACCTTC. It yields the protein CASSLRTGTSYGYTF.

This chain joins TRBV28 and TRBJ2-3; weak D call: TRBD1 (6 bases). V lost 7 bases, J lost 2 bases, and 13 bases lay in between. Germline CDR1 MDHEN, CDR2 SYDVKM. This CDR3 contains 14 residues. The chain's CDR3 is CASNQDSSTDTQYF. Written as DNA, the CDR3 is TGTGCCAGCAACCAGGACAGTTCCACAGATACGCAGTATTTT.

The V call is TRBV27, the J call TRBJ2-3, with 7 nucleotides matching TRBD1. The CDR3 runs to 15 residues. The V and J ends lost 3 bases and 5 bases, in that order; junction bases with no gene match: 8. CDR1 MNHEY and CDR2 SMNVEV come from the germline V gene (reference sequence). The CDR3 DNA reads TGTGCCAGCAGTTTCGGTCGAGGGGGCCAAGATACGCAGTATTTT. Translation: CASSFGRGGQDTQYF.

The chain uses TRBV25-1 and TRBJ2-3; 10 positions agree with TRBD2. Per germline, CDR1 MGHDK and CDR2 SYGVNS. The trim removed 7 bases at V and 4 bases at J, leaving 11 bases unmatched. CDR3 size: 16 residues. The CDR3, as DNA: TGTGCCAGCACTCCCTGGGGAGCGGGGGGGCCAGATACGCAGTATTTT. This codes for CASTPWGAGGPDTQYF.

The gene calls are TRBV5-1 and TRBJ1-2, with no clear D. The CDR3 length is 14 residues. The V gene lost 1 base and the J gene lost 5 bases, with 12 bases spanning the gap. From germline, CDR1 is SGHRS and CDR2 YFSETQ. CDR3 residues: CASSLSGVEYGYTF. The CDR3, as DNA: TGCGCCAGCAGCTTGTCTGGGGTGGAGTATGGCTACACCTTC.

J is TRBJ1-1 and V is TRBV4-3, with 7 bases lining up with TRBD1. V lost 0 bases, J lost 0 bases, and 10 bases stayed unmatched. Germline V CDR1 and CDR2: LGHNA, YSLEER. This CDR3 contains 18 residues. The CDR3: CASSQDRFLDRLNTEAFF. The DNA of the CDR3 is TGCGCCAGCAGCCAAGATAGATTCCTGGACAGGTTGAACACTGAAGCTTTCTTT.

The rearrangement joins TRBV7-8 to TRBJ1-4; tentatively, D is TRBD1 (6 bases). The CDR3 consists of 16 residues. CDR1 and CDR2 from the germline V gene are SGHVS and FQNEAQ. The V gene lost 3 bases and the J gene lost 0 bases, with 11 bases spanning the gap. In nucleotides, the CDR3 is TGTGCCAGCAGCTTCCGGGGGCTACCAACTAATGAAAAACTGTTTTTT. Amino acids: CASSFRGLPTNEKLFF.

The sample holds one count of this clone. Sequence at one end of the junction differs from germline and may be a read error. The chain couples TRBV5-4 to TRBJ2-7; D is uncertain. The last part of the DNA fits TRBJ2-5 better; the J call may be wrong. The CDR3 loop spans 12 amino acids. Germline-derived CDR1 and CDR2 are SGHNT and YYREEE (reference sequence). The CDR3 DNA reads as TGTGCCGGCAGCTCGGCCTCCGAGACCCAGTACTTC. Translated, it gives CAGSSASETQYF.

Remarks on this clone: Other DNA sequences within the sample encode an identical CDR3. This chain links TRBV5-1 with TRBJ2-1; the match to TRBD2 covers 7 bases. V trimming: 0 bases; J trimming: 6 bases; junction bases outside the gene matches: 9. Germline lookup yields CDR1 SGHRS and CDR2 YFSETQ. This CDR3 region has 16 residues. The CDR3 nucleotides read TGCGCCAGCAGCTTGGTAGGTGGGAGGGCCACCAATGAGCAGTTCTTC. Its translation: CASSLVGGRATNEQFF.

The chain couples TRBV7-2 to TRBJ2-5, with TRBD2 identical over 9 bases. J was trimmed by 13 bases and V by 6 bases; bases with no gene match: 9. The length of the CDR3 is 12 residues. The germline V gene encodes CDR1 SGHTA and CDR2 FQGNSA. CDR3 nucleotide sequence: TGTGCCAGCAGTCAACCTAGCGGGGTTCGGTACTTC. Translating it yields CASSQPSGVRYF. Complete variable domain (other parts from reference TRBV7-2 and TRBJ2-5): GAGVSQSPSNKVTEKGKDVELRCDPISGHTALYWYRQSLGQGLEFLIYFQGNSAPDKSGLPSDRFSAERTGGSVSTLTIQRTQQEDSAVYLCASSQPSGVRYFGPGTRLLVL.